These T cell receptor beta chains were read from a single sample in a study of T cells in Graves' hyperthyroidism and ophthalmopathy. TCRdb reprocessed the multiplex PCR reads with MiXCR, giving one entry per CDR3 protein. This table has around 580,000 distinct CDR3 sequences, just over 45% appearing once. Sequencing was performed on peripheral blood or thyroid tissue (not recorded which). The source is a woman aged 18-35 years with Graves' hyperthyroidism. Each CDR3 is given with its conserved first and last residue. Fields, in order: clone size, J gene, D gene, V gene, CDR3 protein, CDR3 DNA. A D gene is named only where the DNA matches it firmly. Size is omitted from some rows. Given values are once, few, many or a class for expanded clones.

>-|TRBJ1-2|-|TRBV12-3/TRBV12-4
CASSFADRRTF
TGTGCCAGCAGTTTCGCAGACAGGCGCACCTTC
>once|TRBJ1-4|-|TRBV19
CASREGTSWFYNEKLFF
TGTGCCAGTCGTGAGGGGACTAGCTGGTTCTACAATGAAAAACTGTTTTTT
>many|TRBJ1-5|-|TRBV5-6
CASSRGAAWAQHF
TGTGCCAGCAGCCGTGGGGCAGCCTGGGCCCAGCATTTT
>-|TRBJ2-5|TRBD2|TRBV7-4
CASRGLAGPHRTQYF
TGTGCCAGCAGAGGGCTAGCGGGACCTCATCGGACCCAGTACTTC
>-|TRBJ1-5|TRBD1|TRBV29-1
CSVDGTGGTQPQHF
TGCAGCGTTGATGGGACAGGGGGAACTCAGCCCCAGCATTTT
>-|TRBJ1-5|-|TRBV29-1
CSLEAVRGQPQHF
TGCAGCTTAGAGGCGGTGAGGGGTCAGCCCCAGCATTTT
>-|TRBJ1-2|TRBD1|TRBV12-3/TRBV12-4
CASAGTGGADGYTF
TGTGCCAGCGCCGGGACAGGGGGCGCCGATGGCTACACCTTC
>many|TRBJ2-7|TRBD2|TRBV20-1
CSAAGLAGGDGEQYF
TGCAGTGCTGCGGGGCTAGCGGGAGGGGATGGCGAGCAGTACTTC
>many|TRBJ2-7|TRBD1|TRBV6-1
CAIRAGQGTYEQYF
TGTGCCATACGAGCTGGACAGGGCACCTACGAGCAGTACTTC
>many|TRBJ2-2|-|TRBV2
CANGQSGTGELFF
TGTGCCAATGGACAGTCCGGAACCGGGGAGCTGTTTTTT
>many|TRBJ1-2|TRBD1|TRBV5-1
CASSLMVRGNYGYTF
TGCGCCAGCAGCTTGATGGTCAGGGGGAACTATGGCTACACCTTC
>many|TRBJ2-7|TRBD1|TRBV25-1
CASSGKGQGHEQYF
TGTGCCAGCAGTGGCAAGGGACAGGGGCACGAGCAGTACTTC
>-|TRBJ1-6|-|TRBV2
CASSEENRSGEFSPLHF
TGTGCCAGCAGTGAGGAGAACAGGTCTGGGGAATTCTCACCCCTCCACTTT
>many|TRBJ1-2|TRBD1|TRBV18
CASSPPGGGYTF
TGTGCCAGCTCACCGCCAGGGGGTGGCTACACCTTC
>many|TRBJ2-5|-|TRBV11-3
CASSRDKGFWKTQYF
TGTGCCAGCAGCCGCGACAAGGGGTTTTGGAAGACCCAGTACTTC
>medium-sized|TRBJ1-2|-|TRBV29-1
CSALGQNYGYTF
TGCAGCGCCCTGGGACAAAACTATGGCTACACCTTC
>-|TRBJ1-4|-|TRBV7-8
CASSLIGSTNEKLFF
TGTGCCAGCAGCTTGATAGGGTCAACTAATGAAAAACTGTTTTTT
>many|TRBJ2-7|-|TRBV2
CASSFRGYYEQYF
TGTGCCAGCAGTTTTAGGGGGTACTACGAGCAGTACTTC
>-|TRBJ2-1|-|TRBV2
CASRLLESQGGYNEQFF
TGTGCCAGCAGGTTATTGGAAAGCCAAGGAGGCTACAATGAGCAGTTCTTC
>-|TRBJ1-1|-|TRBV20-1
CSAWRGEDTEAFF
TGCAGTGCTTGGCGGGGAGAGGACACTGAAGCTTTCTTT
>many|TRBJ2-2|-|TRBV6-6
CASSTAPTGELFF
TGTGCCAGCAGTACAGCGCCCACCGGGGAGCTGTTTTTT
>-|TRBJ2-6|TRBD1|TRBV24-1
CATSVTNRGRTEAF
TGTGCCACCAGTGTTACGAACAGGGGGCGTACTGAAGCTTTC
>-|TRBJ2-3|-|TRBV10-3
CAISGREGGTDTQYF
TGTGCCATCAGTGGCAGGGAGGGGGGCACAGATACGCAGTATTTT
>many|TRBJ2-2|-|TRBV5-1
CASSLGHGANTGELFF
TGCGCCAGCAGCTTGGGCCATGGGGCTAACACCGGGGAGCTGTTTTTT
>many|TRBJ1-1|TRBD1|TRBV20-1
CSASGTGQTEAFF
TGCAGTGCTAGCGGGACAGGGCAGACTGAAGCTTTCTTT
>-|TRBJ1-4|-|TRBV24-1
CATSDTGSTNEKLFF
TGTGCCACCAGTGACACAGGGTCCACTAATGAAAAACTGTTTTTT
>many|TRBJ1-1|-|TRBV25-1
CASKWGQKNTEAFF
TGTGCCAGCAAATGGGGGCAGAAGAACACTGAAGCTTTCTTT
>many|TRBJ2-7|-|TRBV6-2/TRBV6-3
CASSYGTGDSYEQYF
TGTGCCAGCAGTTACGGGACGGGGGACTCCTACGAGCAGTACTTC
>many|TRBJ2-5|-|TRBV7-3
CASSSGVGRPRETQYF
TGTGCCAGCAGCTCAGGGGTGGGCCGGCCTCGGGAGACCCAGTACTTC